The 8 T cell receptor beta chains in this list originate from one sample, sequenced in a study. MiXCR was run by TCRdb on the RT-PCR reads, yielding one entry per CDR3 protein. Of about 680,000 distinct CDR3 sequences in the sample, approximately 15% were seen once. Sequencing was carried out using memory CD4+ T cells from blood. The receptors stem from a female donor in good health, serving as a healthy control.

This clonotype was observed at least ten times. CDR3 protein: CASSPSVSEQFF. CDR3 bases: TGTGCCAGCAGCCCTAGCGTCAGTGAGCAGTTCTTC. V is TRBV9 and J is TRBJ2-1; tentatively, D is TRBD2 (6 bases). The CDR3 extends over 12 amino acids. CDR1 and CDR2 (germline): SGDLS, YYNGEE. Trimming took 4 bases from V and 9 from J, leaving 11 bases between them.

CDR3 DNA: TGTGCCAGCAGCTTAGTTCGTACGTCAGGAGAAGCTTTCTTT. It encodes CASSLVRTSGEAFF. The chain uses TRBV11-2 and TRBJ1-1; D is ambiguous. Trimming removed 1 base from V and 8 bases from J, with 14 bases in between. The CDR3 length is 14 residues. Germline-derived CDR1 and CDR2 are SGHAT and FQNNGV.

The chain employs TRBV19 and TRBJ1-5; no firm D call. The CDR3 has 14 amino acids. Germline loops: CDR1 LNHDA, CDR2 SQIVND (reference sequence). V was pared by 7 bases and J by 6 bases, with 16 bases between. DNA of the CDR3: TGTGCCAGTATCTCGGCCCTTGGTAGTCAGCCCCAGCATTTT. It yields the protein CASISALGSQPQHF. Full variable domain (missing parts from reference TRBV19 and TRBJ1-5): DGGITQSPKYLFRKEGQNVTLSCEQNLNHDAMYWYRQDPGQGLRLIYYSQIVNDFQKGDIAEGYSVSREKKESFPLTVTSAQKNPTAFYLCASISALGSQPQHFGDGTRLSIL.

This clonotype was counted many times. V usage is TRBV5-1 and J usage is TRBJ2-3, with 10 nucleotides matching TRBD1. The CDR3 is 16 residues long. J lost 2 bases, V lost 4 bases, and 7 bases had no gene match. Germline values: CDR1 SGHRS, CDR2 YFSETQ. The CDR3 DNA reads TGCGCCAGCAGCACCTTGGGACAGGGGACCACAGATACGCAGTATTTT. It translates to CASSTLGQGTTDTQYF.

The chain employs TRBV9 and TRBJ2-1; 7 bases align to TRBD2. Germline CDR1 and CDR2: SGDLS and YYNGEE. This CDR3 contains 15 residues. Germline trimming cut 0 bases from V and 5 bases from J; bases unmatched to any gene: 5. The CDR3 nucleotides read TGTGCCAGCAGCGTAGGGGGCGGGGGTAACAATGAGCAGTTCTTC. It is translated as CASSVGGGGNNEQFF.

The table lists this clonotype with a few counts. This chain uses TRBV12-3 or TRBV12-4 with TRBJ1-1; possibly TRBD1 for D (6 bases). This CDR3 is 14 amino acids long. Trimming left V 5 bases short and J 6 bases short, with 16 bases between. In DNA form, the CDR3 reads TGTGCCAGCAGTCCAGACAGGAGAATATCTGAAGCTTTCTTT. This translates into CASSPDRRISEAFF.

The V and J genes are TRBV7-2 and TRBJ2-7, with 7 bases lining up with TRBD1. CDR3 size: 15 residues. Germline-derived CDR1 and CDR2 are SGHTA and FQGNSA. The V and J ends lost 4 bases and 2 bases, in that order; junction bases with no gene match: 8. The CDR3 nucleotides read TGTGCCAGCAGCTCTACCGGGACAGCCACCTACGAGCAGTACTTC. Amino acids: CASSSTGTATYEQYF.

The gene calls are TRBV30 and TRBJ1-5; 9 bases match TRBD1. J was trimmed by 7 bases and V by 5 bases; bases with no gene match: 9. CDR3 length equals 14 residues. Germline V gives CDR1 GTSNPN, CDR2 SVGIG (reference sequence). CDR3: CAWSGTGFFQPQHF. Here the CDR3 DNA reads TGTGCCTGGTCCGGGACAGGGTTTTTCCAGCCCCAGCATTTT.